These 14 T cell receptor beta chains share one sample of origin, sequenced in a study of T cell clonotyping in hematopoietic cell transplantation. Data came from immunoSEQ multiplex PCR; TCRdb stores just in-frame clones and leaves some out. The data show approximately 15,000 clones, over 75% seen once. The specimen was PBMCs, collected 100 days after allogeneic stem cell transplant. These receptors were obtained from a male patient aged 60 to 75 who had an allogeneic stem cell transplant from a related donor, so the T cells may come from the graft donor. Some clones in this sample may be carry-over from other donors' samples.

The chain has TRBV7-9 and TRBJ2-3; perhaps TRBD2 as D (6 bases). Deletions cut 1 base from V and 2 bases from J, with 7 bases between. In germline, CDR1 is SEHNR, CDR2 FQNEAQ (reference sequence). The CDR3 spans 14 residues. Here the CDR3 reads CASSLGDSTDTQYF. The DNA for the CDR3 is TGTGCCAGCAGCTTAGGGGACTCCACAGATACGCAGTATTTT.

There are a few counts of this clone. The chain links TRBV2 to TRBJ2-6; weak D call: TRBD1 (6 bases). The V and J ends lost 6 bases and 2 bases respectively, with 11 bases between them. The CDR3 loop spans 15 amino acids. Germline loops: CDR1 SNHLY, CDR2 FYNNEI. Here the CDR3 reads CASRYQGTGANVLTF. The CDR3 DNA follows: TGTGCCAGCAGGTACCAGGGGACTGGGGCCAACGTCCTGACTTTC.

In this sample, this clone turned up a few times. J is TRBJ2-1 and V is TRBV6-5; D uncertain. V gave up 3 bases and J gave up 1 base, with 10 bases separating them. The germline CDR1 and CDR2 sequences are MNHEY and SVGAGI. CDR3 length equals 15 residues. CDR3 loop: CASSYRRASYNEQFF. DNA for the CDR3: TGTGCCAGCAGTTATAGACGCGCTTCCTACAATGAGCAGTTCTTC.

This rearrangement joins TRBV30 to TRBJ1-5; the D is unclear. The V end lost 0 bases, the J end lost 6 bases, and 9 bases lay between the germline ends. Germline CDR1 GTSNPN, CDR2 SVGIG (reference sequence). The CDR3 covers 13 residues. This CDR3 reads CAWSVLKGQPQHF. The CDR3, as DNA: TGTGCCTGGAGTGTACTAAAGGGTCAGCCCCAGCATTTT.

This chain uses TRBV7-9 with TRBJ1-6, with 8 bases matching TRBD1. With 7 bases clipped from V and 8 bases from J, the junction kept 7 bases outside the gene matches. In germline, CDR1 is SEHNR, CDR2 FQNEAQ (reference sequence). This CDR3 contains 14 residues. In nucleotides, the CDR3 is TGTGCCAGCAACAGACAGGGGTTGGATTCACCCCTCCACTTT. Protein: CASNRQGLDSPLHF. The variable domain in full, completed from reference TRBV7-9 and TRBJ1-6, reads DTGVSQNPRHKITKRGQNVTFRCDPISEHNRLYWYRQTLGQGPEFLTYFQNEAQLEKSRLLSDRFSAERPKGSFSTLEIQRTEQGDSAMYLCASNRQGLDSPLHFGNGTRLTVT.

This chain uses TRBV6-5 with TRBJ1-4; D gene uncertain. The CDR3 sequence is 14 residues long. V was shortened by 8 bases and J by 0 bases, with 10 bases between the two germline ends. Looked up from germline, CDR1 is MNHEY and CDR2 is SVGAGI. This chain's CDR3 is CASGPDSTNEKLFF. The CDR3 DNA sequence: TGTGCCAGCGGACCAGACTCAACTAATGAAAAACTGTTTTTT.

The CDR3 spells CASLDTGTDTQYF. As DNA, the CDR3 is TGTGCCAGCCTTGACACAGGCACAGATACGCAGTATTTT. The chain has TRBV6-5 and TRBJ2-3, with no clear D. V was pared by 8 bases and J by 1 base, with 10 bases between. The CDR3 loop spans 13 amino acids. Germline V gene sequence: CDR1 MNHEY, CDR2 SVGAGI.

The chain is built from TRBV7-6 and TRBJ1-4; no clear D. V was shortened by 5 bases and J by 6 bases, with 16 bases between the two germline ends. CDR3 length equals 15 residues. Germline V gene sequence: CDR1 SGHVS, CDR2 FNYEAQ. The CDR3 nucleotides are TGTGCCAGCAGCGAATTAACCACGCGGGATGAAAAACTGTTTTTT. Its protein is CASSELTTRDEKLFF.

V is TRBV27 and J is TRBJ2-1; TRBD1 might be the D (6 bases). Germline-derived CDR1 and CDR2 are MNHEY and SMNVEV (reference sequence). The V gene lost 2 bases and the J gene lost 5 bases, with 13 bases spanning the gap. The CDR3 runs to 15 residues. The CDR3 DNA is TGTGCCAGCAGTTTAATGGGGGCAGGTAACAATGAGCAGTTCTTC. It encodes CASSLMGAGNNEQFF.

This clone has only one observation. The J gene is TRBJ1-2, the V gene TRBV5-4; 9 nucleotides line up with TRBD1. After removal of 0 bases from V and 5 bases from J, the junction contained 2 bases not matched to a gene. The germline V gene encodes CDR1 SGHNT and CDR2 YYREEE (reference sequence). This CDR3 comprises 14 residues. This CDR3 reads CASSLDRGRYGYTF. The CDR3 bases are TGTGCCAGCAGCTTGGACAGGGGGCGGTATGGCTACACCTTC.

The V and J genes are TRBV2 and TRBJ2-2, with 8 bases aligning to TRBD1. V was clipped by 6 bases and J by 8 bases; unmatched bases: 8. CDR1 and CDR2 (germline): SNHLY, FYNNEI. The CDR3 sequence is 14 residues long. The CDR3 sequence is CASSLDRGTGELFF. CDR3 DNA sequence: TGTGCCAGCAGCCTCGACAGGGGAACTGGGGAGCTGTTTTTT.

This chain connects TRBV4-3 to TRBJ1-2; D is undetermined. The germline gives CDR1 LGHNA, CDR2 YSLEER. The ends were cut back, 6 bases at V and 7 bases at J, with 15 bases in the middle. The CDR3 length is 13 residues. The chain's CDR3 is CASRGPGLPGYTF. In DNA, the CDR3 is TGCGCCAGCAGGGGTCCAGGCTTACCTGGCTACACCTTC.

The CDR3: CAIRGTGDWETQYF. Written as DNA, the CDR3 is TGTGCCATCAGGGGGACAGGGGATTGGGAGACCCAGTACTTC. The chain combines TRBV10-3 with TRBJ2-5; TRBD1 matches at 10 bases. Unmatched junction bases numbered 6, after V lost 6 bases and J lost 5 bases. Germline V gene sequence: CDR1 ENHRY, CDR2 SYGVKD. CDR3 length equals 14 residues.

The gene calls are TRBV6-1 and TRBJ1-1; D is ambiguous. The germline CDR1 and CDR2 sequences are MNHNS and SASEGT. CDR3 size: 14 residues. The V end was cut by 1 base, the J end by 1 base, with 7 bases between. The CDR3 region is CASSEVGGNTEAFF. The CDR3 DNA reads as TGTGCCAGCAGTGAAGTTGGAGGGAACACTGAAGCTTTCTTT.